This T cell receptor (beta chain) appears in the sequencing data of a study of early T cells in non-severe SARS-CoV-2 infection. TCRdb processed the 5' RACE reads anew with MiXCR; each CDR3 protein has one entry. In the table there are about 55,000 distinct CDR3 sequences, 14% to 15% of which are singletons. V was shortened by 5 bases and J by 4 bases, with 14 bases between the two germline ends. CDR3 length: 14 residues. Germline lookup yields CDR1 KGHSH and CDR2 LQKENI. The sample here was whole blood, taken at baseline. The origin of this receptor is an adult who was a healthcare worker with PCR-confirmed SARS-CoV-2 infection or an uninfected control (not recorded which). The J gene is TRBJ2-5, the V gene TRBV18, with D possibly TRBD1 on 6 matching bases. CDR3 sequence (DNA): TGTGCCAGCTCAGAGAACGTGGACAGAGAGACCCAGTACTTC. It encodes CASSENVDRETQYF.